Given below is one TCR beta chain in context. Germline loops: CDR1 LGHDT, CDR2 YNNKEL (reference sequence). CDR3 length: 14 amino acids. The V end was cut by 1 base, the J end by 5 bases, with 9 bases between. The sample originates from a study of blood T cell repertoires in COVID-19. Study as a whole: The origin of the acute and convalescent COVID-19 samples was the United States, Italy and Spain.

Some clones are missing from TCRdb's copy, which holds only in-frame ones; the method was immunoSEQ multiplex PCR. The sample shows more than 60,000 clones, approximately 90% of them seen only once. The clonotype comes from a woman of 80 years or more with active or convalescent COVID-19. The V gene is TRBV3-1 (or the pseudogene TRBV3-2), the J gene TRBJ1-5, with TRBD1 as a possible D gene (5 bases). Sequencing used peripheral blood. The CDR3, as DNA: TGTGCCAGCAGCCAAGGACAGCAATATCAGCCCCAGCATTTT. It is translated as CASSQGQQYQPQHF.